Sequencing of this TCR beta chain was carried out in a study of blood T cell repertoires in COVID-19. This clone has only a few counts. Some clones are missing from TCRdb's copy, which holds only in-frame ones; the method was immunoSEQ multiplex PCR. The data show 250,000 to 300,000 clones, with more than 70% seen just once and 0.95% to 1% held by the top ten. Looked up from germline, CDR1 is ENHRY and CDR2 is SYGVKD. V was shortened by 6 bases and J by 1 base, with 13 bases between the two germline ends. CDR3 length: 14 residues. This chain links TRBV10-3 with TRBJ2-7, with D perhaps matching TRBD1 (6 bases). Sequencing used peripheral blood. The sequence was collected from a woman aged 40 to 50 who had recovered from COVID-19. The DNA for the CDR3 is TGTGCCATCAGGGACCCTAGGGGGTCCTACGAGCAGTACTTC. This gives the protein CAIRDPRGSYEQYF.